The 24 T cell receptor beta chains below come from one sample, sequenced in a study of T cells in Graves' hyperthyroidism and ophthalmopathy. RNA transcripts served as the template for amplifying TCR beta CDR3 regions. RT-PCR in the first round (using the HTBI primer set) targeted the TCR CDR3. Each CDR3 protein gets one entry after TCRdb re-called the multiplex PCR reads with MiXCR. The table lists 350,000 to 450,000 distinct CDR3 sequences, about 17% of them singletons, with approximately 33% in the top ten. The sequencing input was blood. These receptor sequences come from a woman under 40 with Graves' hyperthyroidism that later progressed to Graves' ophthalmopathy.

With respect to this clonotype: This may stem from a read error, because a much larger clone lies one nucleotide away. This rearrangement joins TRBV19 to TRBJ2-2; a possible D gene is TRBD1 (5 bases). Germline V lookup: CDR1 LNHDA, CDR2 SQIVND (reference sequence). This CDR3 comprises 16 residues. The CDR3 bases are TGTGCCAGTAGTATGGATGACAGAGCGTACACCGAGGAGCTGTTTTTT. It is translated as CASSMDDRAYTEELFF. The full variable domain, with the rest looked up from reference TRBV19 and TRBJ2-2, is DGGITQSPKYLFRKEGQNVTLSCEQNLNHDAMYWYRQDPGQGLRLIYYSQIVNDFQKGDIAEGYSVSREKKESFPLTVTSAQKNPTAFYLCASSMDDRAYTEELFFGEGSRLTVL.

At least ten counts were recorded for this clonotype. The gene calls are TRBV6-2 or TRBV6-3 and TRBJ2-1; a possible D gene is TRBD1 (5 bases). Germline V CDR1 and CDR2: MNHEY, SVGEGT. V was pared by 2 bases and J by 7 bases, with 12 bases between. The length of the CDR3 is 14 residues. The CDR3 nucleotides read TGTGCCAGCAGTTACGGGGCCATGGTGAATGAGCAGTTCTTC. This codes for CASSYGAMVNEQFF.

The rearrangement uses TRBV11-2 and TRBJ2-1; 11 bases agree with TRBD1. Germline assignment: CDR1 SGHAT and CDR2 FQNNGV. The CDR3 is made up of 17 amino acids. Germline trimming cut 5 bases from V and 6 bases from J; bases unmatched to any gene: 12. DNA of the CDR3: TGTGCCAGCAGCCGGACCTCCGGACAGGGGGCGTTCAATGAGCAGTTCTTC. It specifies CASSRTSGQGAFNEQFF.

This clonotype was found many times. The chain joins TRBV20-1 to TRBJ2-1; 14 positions match TRBD2. Per the germline V gene, CDR1 is DFQATT and CDR2 is SNEGSKA (reference sequence). V lost 4 bases and J lost 6; bases outside the gene matches: 5. The length of the CDR3 is 15 residues. The CDR3 nucleotides read TGCAGTGCTACGGGACTAGCGGGAGTTACCAATGAGCAGTTCTTC. This gives the protein CSATGLAGVTNEQFF.

Concerning this clonotype: The junction differs from germline at one of its ends, possibly a read error. This rearrangement joins TRBV28 to TRBJ2-1, with 9 bases aligning to TRBD2. CDR3 size: 15 residues. From germline, CDR1 is MDHEN and CDR2 SYDVKM. DNA of the CDR3: TGTGCCAGCAGTTTCCTGCTAGCGGGATTCAATGACCAGTTCTTC. Amino acid sequence: CASSFLLAGFNDQFF.

This clonotype was detected ten times or more. The chain carries TRBV5-6 and TRBJ1-5; 9 positions agree with TRBD1. Trimming removed 4 bases from V and 6 bases from J; junction bases left unmatched: 8. Germline loops: CDR1 SGHDT, CDR2 YYEEEE. CDR3 length equals 15 residues. The CDR3 region is CASSQTGGLGQPQHF. The CDR3 DNA sequence: TGTGCCAGCAGCCAAACAGGGGGCTTAGGTCAGCCCCAGCATTTT. Looking up the rest from reference TRBV5-6 and TRBJ1-5 gives the full variable domain: DAGVTQSPTHLIKTRGQQVTLRCSPKSGHDTVSWYQQALGQGPQFIFQYYEEEERQRGNFPDRFSGHQFPNYSSELNVNALLLGDSALYLCASSQTGGLGQPQHFGDGTRLSIL.

The CDR3 DNA sequence: TGTGCCAGCAGCTTAGTAGCGGGGGGGCATGAGCAGTTCTTC. Translated: CASSLVAGGHEQFF. The chain couples TRBV7-9 to TRBJ2-1; 11 bases match TRBD2. V was pared by 1 base and J by 8 bases, with 1 base of the junction left unmatched. The germline gives CDR1 SEHNR, CDR2 FQNEAQ (reference sequence). The length of the CDR3 is 14 residues.

This clonotype turned up a few times. This chain links TRBV12-3 or TRBV12-4 with TRBJ2-7; 7 bases line up with TRBD1. The ends lost 3 bases at V and 2 bases at J; junction bases unmatched: 7. The CDR3 covers 15 residues. The chain's CDR3 is CASSFSRDSTYEQYF. CDR3 in DNA: TGTGCCAGCAGTTTCAGCAGGGACAGCACCTACGAGCAGTACTTC.

This clonotype has a handful of counts. This chain uses TRBV5-1 with TRBJ1-4; D is unresolved. Trimming removed 0 bases from V and 1 base from J, with 13 bases in between. CDR1 is SGHRS, CDR2 YFSETQ, per germline. The CDR3 totals 17 residues. CDR3 bases: TGCGCCAGCAGCTTGGCCCGGTTAAGTGGAACTAATGAAAAACTGTTTTTT. It codes for CASSLARLSGTNEKLFF.

This clonotype was picked up many times. This chain links TRBV24-1 with TRBJ2-3, with unresolved D. Germline CDR1 is KGHDR and CDR2 is SFDVKD. The length of the CDR3 is 14 residues. V lost 5 bases, J lost 2 bases, and 10 bases lay in between. DNA of the CDR3: TGTGCCACCAGTGGAACAGATCTCACAGATACGCAGTATTTT. Translated: CATSGTDLTDTQYF.

The DNA for the CDR3 is TGTGCCAGCAATGTCCCGGGACAGACAACTGAAGCTTTCTTT. This gives the protein CASNVPGQTTEAFF. V usage is TRBV28 and J usage is TRBJ1-1; 7 bases match TRBD1. The CDR3 spans 14 residues. The V and J ends lost 7 bases and 5 bases, in that order; junction bases with no gene match: 10. Germline CDR1 and CDR2: MDHEN and SYDVKM.

The table lists this clonotype with many counts. This sequence joins TRBV27 and TRBJ2-5, with D unclear. The CDR3 has 13 amino acids. Germline V gene data show CDR1 as MNHEY and CDR2 as SMNVEV (reference sequence). The V end was cut by 1 base, the J end by 8 bases, with 11 bases between. CDR3 protein: CASSLFERGTQYF. The CDR3 coding sequence is TGTGCCAGCAGTTTATTTGAGAGAGGTACCCAGTACTTC.

This chain connects TRBV13 to TRBJ1-5; the match to TRBD1 covers 9 bases. There are 14 residues in the CDR3. J gave up 5 bases and V 3 bases, and 2 bases lay outside the gene matches. Germline CDR1 reads PRHDT; CDR2 reads FYEKMQ (reference sequence). CDR3 nucleotide sequence: TGTGCCAGCAGCTTCGGGACAGGGTATCAGCCCCAGCATTTT. The encoded protein is CASSFGTGYQPQHF.

This clonotype has at least ten counts. The chain is built from TRBV15 and TRBJ1-4; possibly TRBD1 for D (6 bases). CDR3 length: 14 amino acids. CDR1 is LNHNV and CDR2 is YYDKDF in the germline V gene (reference sequence). V lost 8 bases and J lost 8, with 18 bases in between. The CDR3 nucleotides read TGTGCCACCGGGGGTCGGGGGCTCGGGGAAAAACTGTTTTTT. Translating it yields CATGGRGLGEKLFF.

V and J are TRBV10-3 and TRBJ2-7; 10 bases are shared with TRBD1. Looked up from germline, CDR1 is ENHRY and CDR2 is SYGVKD. Unmatched junction bases numbered 11, after V lost 4 bases and J lost 5 bases. This CDR3 has 16 residues. In nucleotides, the CDR3 is TGTGCCATCAGTGCCTGGCAACGACAGGGGGCAGACGAGCAGTACTTC. Protein sequence: CAISAWQRQGADEQYF.

This clonotype was found many times. This chain uses TRBV27 with TRBJ2-7; tentative D call: TRBD2 (6 bases). V dropped 11 bases and J dropped 5 bases, with 19 bases sitting between them. This CDR3 is 13 amino acids long. The V gene's germline CDR1 is MNHEY and CDR2 SMNVEV (reference sequence). The CDR3 region is CAGPTSTVHEQYF. CDR3 nucleotide sequence: TGTGCCGGCCCTACTAGCACCGTCCACGAGCAGTACTTC.

This clonotype was recorded many times. The rearrangement joins TRBV24-1 to TRBJ2-5, with TRBD1 matching 7 bases. Germline V gives CDR1 KGHDR, CDR2 SFDVKD. The CDR3 runs to 15 residues. V lost 7 bases and J lost 3; bases outside the gene matches: 10. CDR3 loop: CATSLTGQGEETQYF. Here the CDR3 DNA reads TGTGCCACCAGCCTGACGGGGCAGGGGGAAGAGACCCAGTACTTC.

This clonotype showed up many times. V gene TRBV20-1 combines with J gene TRBJ2-7; the D is unclear. Germline CDR1 reads DFQATT; CDR2 reads SNEGSKA (reference sequence). Trimming stripped 0 bases from V and 5 bases from J, with 5 bases between. CDR3 length equals 11 residues. The CDR3 loop is CSAREVNEQYF. In DNA form, the CDR3 reads TGCAGTGCTAGAGAGGTCAACGAGCAGTACTTC.

Many counts were recorded for this clonotype. The chain combines TRBV29-1 with TRBJ2-7, with TRBD2 identical over 8 bases. Germline CDR1 SQVTM, CDR2 ANQGSEA. J was trimmed by 3 bases and V by 4 bases; bases with no gene match: 2. This CDR3 is built from 12 residues. CDR3 protein: CSVVAGIYEQYF. CDR3 bases: TGCAGCGTTGTAGCGGGAATCTACGAGCAGTACTTC.

The chain links TRBV20-1 to TRBJ2-7; D call uncertain. The length of the CDR3 is 15 residues. Per the germline V gene, CDR1 is DFQATT and CDR2 is SNEGSKA (reference sequence). V was shortened by 0 bases and J by 2 bases, with 14 bases between the two germline ends. The CDR3 loop is CSARDFAATTYEQYF. CDR3 in DNA: TGCAGTGCTAGAGATTTCGCGGCTACCACCTACGAGCAGTACTTC.

At least ten counts were recorded for this clonotype. The chain combines TRBV30 with TRBJ2-2; D possibly corresponds to TRBD2 (7 bases). This CDR3 has 15 residues. The V end lost 0 bases, the J end lost 5 bases, and 13 bases lay between the germline ends. Germline V CDR1 and CDR2: GTSNPN, SVGIG (reference sequence). The CDR3 DNA is TGTGCCTGGAGTGTACAGGGAGGGTGGACCGGGGAGCTGTTTTTT. Translation: CAWSVQGGWTGELFF.

This clonotype showed up many times. The chain links TRBV28 to TRBJ1-1, with D unresolved. The germline V gene has CDR1 MDHEN and CDR2 SYDVKM. The CDR3 sequence is 12 residues long. Trimming removed 1 base at V and 4 bases at J, with 4 bases between. CDR3 region: CASSLSRTEAFF. The CDR3 DNA follows: TGTGCCAGCAGTTTATCCCGCACTGAAGCTTTCTTT.

The table lists this clonotype with a few counts. CDR3 residues: CASSLSLGNTIYF. The CDR3 region has the DNA TGTGCCAGCAGTTTATCCCTCGGAAACACCATATATTTT. This rearrangement joins TRBV27 to TRBJ1-3; D is uncertain. The CDR3 loop spans 13 amino acids. Per the germline V gene, CDR1 is MNHEY and CDR2 is SMNVEV (reference sequence). Trimming cost V 0 bases and J 4 bases, with 4 bases left between them.

Note on this clonotype: This sequence may be a read error, since a much larger clone differs from it by one base. The chain combines TRBV29-1 with TRBJ1-1; 7 bases fit TRBD1. The germline V gene encodes CDR1 SQVTM and CDR2 ANQGSEA. The ends lost 7 bases at V and 3 bases at J; junction bases unmatched: 5. The CDR3 runs 12 residues. The CDR3 sequence: CSAGQEDTEAFF. The CDR3 DNA follows: TGCAGCGCTGGACAGGAGGACACTGAAGCTTTCTTT.